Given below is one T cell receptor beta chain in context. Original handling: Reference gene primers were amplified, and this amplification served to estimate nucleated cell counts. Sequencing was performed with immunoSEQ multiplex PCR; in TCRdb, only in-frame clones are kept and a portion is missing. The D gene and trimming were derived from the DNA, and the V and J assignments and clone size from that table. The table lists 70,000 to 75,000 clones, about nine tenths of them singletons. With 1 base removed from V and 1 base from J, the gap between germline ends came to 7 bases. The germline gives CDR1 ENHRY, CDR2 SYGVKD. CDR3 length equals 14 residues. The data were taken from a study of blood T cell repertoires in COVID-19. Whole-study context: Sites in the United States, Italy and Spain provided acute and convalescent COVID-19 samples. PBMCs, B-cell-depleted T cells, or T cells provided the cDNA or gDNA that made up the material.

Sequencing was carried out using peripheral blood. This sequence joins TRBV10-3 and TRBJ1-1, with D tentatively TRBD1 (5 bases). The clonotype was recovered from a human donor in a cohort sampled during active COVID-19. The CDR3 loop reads CAISEFTGNTEAFF. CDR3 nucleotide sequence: TGTGCCATCAGTGAGTTTACAGGGAACACTGAAGCTTTCTTT.